Listed here are 26 T cell receptor beta chains from one sample, sequenced in a study of a mutant IDH1 vaccine in newly diagnosed glioma. Regarding time point: week 47, end of study. Every vaccine dose comprised 300 ug of mutant IDH1 20-mer peptide plus topical imiquimod. These receptors' targets are unknown. Generated by immunoSEQ multiplex PCR, the TCRdb table keeps only in-frame clones and is missing some. The sample shows tens of thousands of clones, over 60% of them seen only once. This sample comprised PBMCs, obtained from a glioma patient whose treatment included an IDH1 peptide vaccine. Receptor source: a woman between 40 and 55 years old with glioma. Some clones in this sample may be carry-over from other donors' samples.

The chain recombines TRBV9 with TRBJ2-2; 8 bases fit TRBD1. This CDR3 contains 16 residues. CDR1 SGDLS and CDR2 YYNGEE come from the germline V gene. V dropped 0 bases and J dropped 1; count of bases not matched to a gene: 2. CDR3 region: CASSVAGQVNTGELFF. For the CDR3, the DNA is TGTGCCAGCAGCGTAGCGGGACAGGTGAACACCGGGGAGCTGTTTTTT.

This sequence joins TRBV4-1 and TRBJ1-5; no clear D. The CDR3 is 14 amino acids. The germline V gene has CDR1 MGHRA and CDR2 YSYEKL. V lost 6 bases, J lost 1 base, and 10 bases lay in between. The CDR3 reads CASRSVGSNQPQHF. The CDR3, as DNA: TGCGCCAGCAGATCGGTGGGGAGCAATCAGCCCCAGCATTTT.

This chain uses TRBV13 with TRBJ2-7; 7 positions agree with TRBD2. The V gene's germline CDR1 is PRHDT and CDR2 FYEKMQ (reference sequence). V lost 8 bases and J lost 1; bases outside the gene matches: 5. The CDR3 has 13 residues. The CDR3 reads CASAAGESYEQYF. The CDR3 DNA sequence: TGTGCCAGCGCCGCGGGGGAATCCTACGAGCAGTACTTC.

J is TRBJ2-2 and V is TRBV7-9; 15 positions match TRBD2. J was trimmed by 3 bases and V by 5 bases; bases with no gene match: 10. The CDR3 runs 19 residues. CDR1 is SEHNR, CDR2 FQNEAQ, per germline (reference sequence). The CDR3 DNA sequence: TGTGCCAGCAGCCCGTCCCGGACTAGCGGGGGGGCCTACACCGGGGAGCTGTTTTTT. It yields the protein CASSPSRTSGGAYTGELFF.

DNA for the CDR3: TGTGCCTGGAGTAAACAGGGGGAGCTAGCCAAAAACATTCAGTACTTC. As protein: CAWSKQGELAKNIQYF. The chain combines TRBV30 with TRBJ2-4, with 8 bases lining up with TRBD1. The CDR3 extends over 16 amino acids. The V segment lost 2 bases and the J segment 0 bases; nucleotides outside the gene matches: 6. Germline V gives CDR1 GTSNPN, CDR2 SVGIG (reference sequence).

The V and J genes are TRBV5-4 and TRBJ1-1, with D hard to call. This CDR3 contains 14 residues. V gave up 1 base and J gave up 2 bases, with 9 bases separating them. The V gene's germline CDR1 is SGHNT and CDR2 YYREEE (reference sequence). The CDR3 bases are TGTGCCAGCAGCTTGATTCGTGGAAACACTGAAGCTTTCTTT. It specifies CASSLIRGNTEAFF.

The chain recombines TRBV19 with TRBJ2-7, with D tentatively TRBD1 or TRBD2 (6 bases each). V dropped 4 bases and J dropped 0 bases, with 16 bases sitting between them. CDR3 length: 16 amino acids. Looked up from germline, CDR1 is LNHDA and CDR2 is SQIVND (reference sequence). The CDR3 DNA reads as TGTGCCAGTAGTAGGGGGGACATCTCCCTCTCCTACGAGCAGTACTTC. Its protein is CASSRGDISLSYEQYF.

The gene calls are TRBV5-1 and TRBJ2-1; D assignment may be TRBD1 or TRBD2 (5 bases each). CDR1 is SGHRS and CDR2 is YFSETQ in the germline V gene. This CDR3 contains 12 residues. V was cut by 5 bases and J by 8 bases, with 11 bases left in between. Here the CDR3 reads CASSWDVHEQFF. CDR3 bases: TGCGCCAGCAGTTGGGACGTCCATGAGCAGTTCTTC.

This clone was detected a few times. The gene calls are TRBV5-1 and TRBJ2-4, with D perhaps matching TRBD1 or TRBD2 (5 bases each). The V end lost 3 bases, the J end lost 6 bases, and 16 bases lay between the germline ends. The CDR3 length is 15 residues. Germline V gene data show CDR1 as SGHRS and CDR2 as YFSETQ. CDR3: CASSSFPEGPNIQYF. In DNA, the CDR3 is TGCGCCAGCAGCTCCTTCCCCGAGGGACCAAACATTCAGTACTTC.

This clone showed up just a few times. The chain is built from TRBV5-8 and TRBJ2-3; a possible D gene is TRBD2 (5 bases). Germline V gene data show CDR1 as SGHTS and CDR2 as YDEGEE. Trimming shortened V by 0 bases and J by 8 bases, and 7 bases separated the two germline ends. This CDR3 region has 12 residues. CDR3 nucleotides: TGTGCCAGCAGCTTGGTGAGGGCTACGCAGTATTTT. This codes for CASSLVRATQYF.

The J gene is TRBJ2-2, the V gene TRBV2; 8 nucleotides match TRBD1. J was trimmed by 4 bases and V by 10 bases; bases with no gene match: 5. The CDR3 is 13 residues long. Germline loops: CDR1 SNHLY, CDR2 FYNNEI. The CDR3 DNA reads as TGTGCCAACGGACAGGGAGGCACCGGGGAGCTGTTTTTT. Translation: CANGQGGTGELFF.

The J gene is TRBJ1-6, the V gene TRBV2, with D possibly matching TRBD1 (5 bases). Germline CDR1 and CDR2: SNHLY and FYNNEI. With 7 bases removed from V and 2 bases from J, the gap between germline ends came to 6 bases. CDR3 length: 13 amino acids. The CDR3 loop reads CASKGTYNSPLHF. CDR3 nucleotide sequence: TGTGCCAGCAAGGGGACCTATAATTCACCCCTCCACTTT.

This chain connects TRBV5-1 to TRBJ1-1; tentatively, D is TRBD1 (6 bases). V gave up 1 base and J gave up 11 bases, with 15 bases separating them. This CDR3 is 13 amino acids long. Germline V CDR1 and CDR2: SGHRS, YFSETQ. The CDR3 nucleotides read TGCGCCAGCAGCTTGTCAGTCACAGGGCGCGCTTTCTTT. Protein: CASSLSVTGRAFF. The full variable domain, its missing parts supplied by reference TRBV5-1 and TRBJ1-1, is KAGVTQTPRYLIKTRGQQVTLSCSPISGHRSVSWYQQTPGQGLQFLFEYFSETQRNKGNFPGRFSGRQFSNSRSEMNVSTLELGDSALYLCASSLSVTGRAFFGQGTRLTVV.

This chain joins TRBV6-1 and TRBJ2-6; TRBD1 or TRBD2 may be the D gene (6 bases each). The germline gives CDR1 MNHNS, CDR2 SASEGT. There are 16 residues in the CDR3. Trimming took off 1 base at V and 2 bases at J, with 9 bases between the two ends. The CDR3 DNA follows: TGTGCCAGCAGTGAAGAGGGGGGAGCTGGGGCCAACGTCCTGACTTTC. Protein: CASSEEGGAGANVLTF.

The chain carries TRBV5-1 and TRBJ2-5; D is uncertain. V lost 0 bases, J lost 5 bases, and 11 bases lay in between. The CDR3 loop spans 14 amino acids. Germline V gene lookup returns CDR1 SGHRS and CDR2 YFSETQ. The CDR3 loop is CASSLEVGKETQYF. For the CDR3, the DNA is TGCGCCAGCAGCTTGGAGGTGGGTAAGGAGACCCAGTACTTC.

CDR3 bases: TGTGCCAGCCTGAGGGCAGGCGGAAATCAGCCCCAGCATTTT. Residues: CASLRAGGNQPQHF. The chain carries TRBV6-1 and TRBJ1-5; D is undetermined. The CDR3 runs 14 residues. Trimming took off 8 bases at V and 4 bases at J, with 15 bases between the two ends. The germline gives CDR1 MNHNS, CDR2 SASEGT.

V gene TRBV9 combines with J gene TRBJ1-5; D not certain. Trimming took off 0 bases at V and 1 base at J, with 8 bases between the two ends. Looked up from germline, CDR1 is SGDLS and CDR2 is YYNGEE. This CDR3 is built from 15 residues. In DNA, the CDR3 is TGTGCCAGCAGCGTAGGCGGACGGAGCAATCAGCCCCAGCATTTT. Protein product: CASSVGGRSNQPQHF.

The rearrangement links TRBV2 to TRBJ2-7, with TRBD1 as a possible D gene (5 bases). The V gene lost 2 bases and the J gene lost 7 bases, with 18 bases spanning the gap. CDR3 length: 15 residues. The germline V gene has CDR1 SNHLY and CDR2 FYNNEI. For the CDR3, the DNA is TGTGCCAGCAGTGAAAGGGTCGGCAGGGTTTATGAGCAGTACTTC. Amino acids: CASSERVGRVYEQYF.

This clone was recorded a few times. V usage is TRBV6-5 and J usage is TRBJ1-3; TRBD1 agrees at 9 bases. The germline V gene encodes CDR1 MNHEY and CDR2 SVGAGI. Unmatched junction bases numbered 3, after V lost 5 bases and J lost 4 bases. The CDR3 has 14 amino acids. The CDR3 protein is CASSRTGAGNTIYF. DNA for the CDR3: TGTGCCAGCAGTAGGACAGGGGCCGGAAACACCATATATTTT.

The chain joins TRBV30 to TRBJ2-3; maybe TRBD1 (5 bases). The V gene lost 5 bases and the J gene lost 4 bases, with 10 bases spanning the gap. Germline V gene sequence: CDR1 GTSNPN, CDR2 SVGIG (reference sequence). The CDR3 is 12 amino acids. The CDR3 DNA sequence: TGTGCCTGGGGGGCCTTTTCAGATACGCAGTATTTT. Its translation: CAWGAFSDTQYF.

The rearrangement links TRBV6-5 to TRBJ2-1, with 11 bases identical to TRBD2. This CDR3 spans 15 amino acids. Germline V CDR1 and CDR2: MNHEY, SVGAGI. Trimming cost V 5 bases and J 8 bases; bases outside gene matches: 8. Written as DNA, the CDR3 is TGTGCCAGCAGTCTCCTAGCGGGGGGATCGGATGAGCAGTTCTTC. It specifies CASSLLAGGSDEQFF.

This clone occurred once. V is TRBV19 and J is TRBJ1-1, with a tentative D call TRBD1 (5 bases). The CDR3 is 13 amino acids. V lost 3 bases to trimming and J lost 11 bases, with 16 bases between them. Germline V gene data show CDR1 as LNHDA and CDR2 as SQIVND (reference sequence). The CDR3 protein is CASSIGWGIGAFF. In DNA, the CDR3 is TGTGCCAGTAGTATCGGGTGGGGGATCGGGGCTTTCTTT. The complete variable domain, with remaining parts taken from reference TRBV19 and TRBJ1-1, reads DGGITQSPKYLFRKEGQNVTLSCEQNLNHDAMYWYRQDPGQGLRLIYYSQIVNDFQKGDIAEGYSVSREKKESFPLTVTSAQKNPTAFYLCASSIGWGIGAFFGQGTRLTVV.

The chain combines TRBV5-1 with TRBJ2-7; perhaps TRBD1 as D (5 bases). CDR3 size: 12 residues. V was shortened by 0 bases and J by 6 bases, with 7 bases between the two germline ends. The germline gives CDR1 SGHRS, CDR2 YFSETQ. For the CDR3, the DNA is TGCGCCAGCAGCTTGGGGGGCGGCGAGCAGTACTTC. Amino acids: CASSLGGGEQYF.

The chain couples TRBV4-1 to TRBJ2-7; 9 nucleotides match TRBD1. With V trimmed by 4 bases and J by 6 bases, 4 bases remained unmatched. The germline V gene encodes CDR1 MGHRA and CDR2 YSYEKL. The CDR3 is 13 residues long. CDR3 DNA: TGCGCCAGCAGCCTTAGGACAGGGGTCGAGCAGTACTTC. This sequence encodes CASSLRTGVEQYF.

V usage is TRBV5-1 and J usage is TRBJ1-1, with a tentative D call TRBD1 (6 bases). There are 14 residues in the CDR3. The germline V and J ends were trimmed by 7 bases and 1 base, with 14 bases remaining between them. Germline CDR1 and CDR2: SGHRS and YFSETQ. CDR3 protein: CASSLTGSNTEAFF. CDR3 in DNA: TGCGCCAGCTCATTAACAGGGTCGAACACTGAAGCTTTCTTT.

The chain recombines TRBV5-4 with TRBJ2-3; D may be TRBD1 (5 bases). The germline V and J ends were trimmed by 4 bases and 2 bases, with 14 bases remaining between them. The CDR3 sequence is 15 residues long. Germline CDR1 reads SGHNT; CDR2 reads YYREEE (reference sequence). The DNA of the CDR3 is TGTGCCAGCAGCCTCGCCCCGGACACCACAGATACGCAGTATTTT. Protein sequence: CASSLAPDTTDTQYF.